Listed here are 18 T cell receptor beta chains from one sample, sequenced in a study of blood T cell repertoires in COVID-19. Measured with immunoSEQ multiplex PCR; TCRdb has only the in-frame clones, and not every one. The table lists 100,000 to 120,000 clones, roughly 82% of them singletons. Sequenced: peripheral blood. The receptors were sampled from a woman aged 40 to 49 with acute or convalescent COVID-19.

The chain has TRBV7-2 and TRBJ1-3; 8 positions match TRBD1. With 1 base clipped from V and 8 bases from J, the junction kept 4 bases outside the gene matches. Germline V gives CDR1 SGHTA, CDR2 FQGNSA. This CDR3 has 14 amino acids. The CDR3 is CASSLGGTGHTIYF. The CDR3, as DNA: TGTGCCAGCAGCTTAGGAGGGACAGGTCACACCATATATTTT.

V usage is TRBV10-1 and J usage is TRBJ2-3, with TRBD2 as a possible D gene (5 bases). The V gene lost 5 bases and the J gene lost 0 bases, with 12 bases spanning the gap. The CDR3 has 15 amino acids. Germline CDR1 is WNHNN and CDR2 is SYGVQD (reference sequence). The CDR3 DNA is TGCGCCAGCAGTAAAGGCGGGCCTAGCACAGATACGCAGTATTTT. It is translated as CASSKGGPSTDTQYF.

The rearrangement links TRBV5-1 to TRBJ1-3; no clear D. The V and J ends lost 6 bases and 0 bases respectively, with 10 bases between them. There are 14 residues in the CDR3. Germline V lookup: CDR1 SGHRS, CDR2 YFSETQ. The CDR3, as DNA: TGCGCCAGCAAGGAGGGTAGCTCTGGAAACACCATATATTTT. Protein product: CASKEGSSGNTIYF.

This chain uses TRBV2 with TRBJ2-1; D uncertain. CDR3 length equals 13 residues. V lost 4 bases, J lost 9 bases, and 13 bases lay in between. Per the germline V gene, CDR1 is SNHLY and CDR2 is FYNNEI. The CDR3 spells CASSGLASGEQFF. CDR3 DNA sequence: TGTGCCAGCAGTGGACTTGCAAGTGGTGAGCAGTTCTTC.

The genes are TRBV7-8 and TRBJ1-2; 8 bases fit TRBD1. J was trimmed by 3 bases and V by 5 bases; bases with no gene match: 8. Germline V CDR1 and CDR2: SGHVS, FQNEAQ. This CDR3 is built from 15 residues. For the CDR3, the DNA is TGTGCCAGCAGCCCCAATGACAGGGGCCACTATGGCTACACCTTC. Amino acids: CASSPNDRGHYGYTF.

The chain employs TRBV4-1 and TRBJ2-1; D is unclear. The CDR3 is 15 amino acids. Trimming pared 4 bases from V and 0 bases from J, leaving 10 bases between. Germline loops: CDR1 MGHRA, CDR2 YSYEKL. The CDR3 loop is CASSLHPSSYNEQFF. In DNA form, the CDR3 reads TGCGCCAGCAGCCTCCACCCGAGCTCCTACAATGAGCAGTTCTTC.

This rearrangement joins TRBV7-3 to TRBJ1-2; the match to TRBD1 covers 10 bases. The CDR3 extends over 13 amino acids. CDR1 is SGHTA and CDR2 is FQGTGA in the germline V gene. The V and J ends lost 5 bases and 13 bases, in that order; junction bases with no gene match: 10. The CDR3 nucleotides are TGTGCCAGCAGCCCGTCCCCGGGACAGGGGTCCACCTTC. Residues: CASSPSPGQGSTF. The full variable domain, completed using reference TRBV7-3 and TRBJ1-2, is GAGVSQTPSNKVTEKGKYVELRCDPISGHTALYWYRQSLGQGPEFLIYFQGTGAADDSGLPNDRFFAVRPEGSVSTLKIQRTERGDSAVYLCASSPSPGQGSTFGSGTRLTVV.

CDR3 protein: CASSYLKTGLTNEQYF. CDR3 bases: TGTGCCAGCAGTTACTTGAAGACAGGGCTTACCAACGAGCAGTACTTC. The chain has TRBV6-5 and TRBJ2-7; 7 nucleotides line up with TRBD1. Trimming removed 1 base from V and 5 bases from J; junction bases left unmatched: 11. Per germline, CDR1 MNHEY and CDR2 SVGAGI. This CDR3 is built from 16 residues.

This chain uses TRBV5-1 with TRBJ1-4; 8 bases fit TRBD1. Germline-derived CDR1 and CDR2 are SGHRS and YFSETQ. V gave up 4 bases and J gave up 6 bases; unmatched junction bases: 8. The CDR3 consists of 15 residues. In DNA, the CDR3 is TGCGCCAGCAGCCTGGGGACAGGACCCTATGAAAAACTGTTTTTT. This translates into CASSLGTGPYEKLFF.

V usage is TRBV2 and J usage is TRBJ2-1, with a tentative D call TRBD1 (5 bases). This CDR3 has 14 residues. The V and J ends lost 3 bases and 9 bases respectively, with 15 bases between them. Germline-derived CDR1 and CDR2 are SNHLY and FYNNEI. The CDR3 coding sequence is TGTGCCAGCAGTGACTGGCTAGTGCAGGGTGAGCAGTTCTTC. The encoded protein is CASSDWLVQGEQFF.

This clone was detected only a few times. V and J are TRBV5-1 and TRBJ1-4; D gene uncertain. Trimming removed 6 bases at V and 2 bases at J, with 14 bases between. The CDR3 is 15 amino acids. The germline gives CDR1 SGHRS, CDR2 YFSETQ. CDR3 coding DNA: TGCGCCAGCAAGTCGGGAGATGGGACTAATGAAAAACTGTTTTTT. Residues: CASKSGDGTNEKLFF. The entire variable domain, with the rest obtained from reference TRBV5-1 and TRBJ1-4, is as follows: KAGVTQTPRYLIKTRGQQVTLSCSPISGHRSVSWYQQTPGQGLQFLFEYFSETQRNKGNFPGRFSGRQFSNSRSEMNVSTLELGDSALYLCASKSGDGTNEKLFFGSGTQLSVL.

The rearrangement uses TRBV3-1 (or the pseudogene TRBV3-2) and TRBJ1-5, with 9 positions matching TRBD1. Germline assignment: CDR1 LGHDT and CDR2 YNNKEL (reference sequence). This CDR3 has 17 amino acids. V gave up 0 bases and J gave up 2 bases; unmatched junction bases: 5. CDR3 sequence (DNA): TGTGCCAGCAGCCAAGACCCGACAGGGGGAGGCAATCAGCCCCAGCATTTT. This codes for CASSQDPTGGGNQPQHF.

CDR3 sequence: CASSVRTSGGPNEQFF. In nucleotides, the CDR3 is TGTGCCAGCAGCGTAAGAACTAGCGGGGGTCCCAATGAGCAGTTCTTC. The chain recombines TRBV9 with TRBJ2-1, with 11 bases lining up with TRBD2. Germline V lookup: CDR1 SGDLS, CDR2 YYNGEE. V gave up 1 base and J gave up 6 bases; unmatched junction bases: 6. The CDR3 loop spans 16 amino acids.

This clone was counted once. The V and J genes are TRBV29-1 and TRBJ1-6; D might be TRBD1 (5 bases). CDR3 size: 12 residues. V was pared by 7 bases and J by 6 bases, with 10 bases between. Germline CDR1 reads SQVTM; CDR2 reads ANQGSEA. The CDR3 sequence is CSAGHLNSPLHF. CDR3 in DNA: TGCAGCGCAGGACATCTTAATTCACCCCTCCACTTT. Based on the CDR3 plus reference TRBV29-1 and TRBJ1-6, the full variable domain is SAVISQKPSRDICQRGTSLTIQCQVDSQVTMMFWYRQQPGQSLTLIATANQGSEATYESGFVIDKFPISRPNLTFSTLTVSNMSPEDSSIYLCSAGHLNSPLHFGNGTRLTVT.

The J gene is TRBJ2-2, the V gene TRBV25-1; D may be TRBD1 (6 bases). CDR1 and CDR2 from the germline V gene are MGHDK and SYGVNS. There are 14 residues in the CDR3. V was pared by 6 bases and J by 1 base, with 9 bases between. The CDR3 region has the DNA TGTGCCAGCAGGATGGACAGGAACACCGGGGAGCTGTTTTTT. Residues: CASRMDRNTGELFF. Looking up the rest from reference TRBV25-1 and TRBJ2-2 gives the full variable domain: EADIYQTPRYLVIGTGKKITLECSQTMGHDKMYWYQQDPGMELHLIHYSYGVNSTEKGDLSSESTVSRIRTEHFPLTLESARPSHTSQYLCASRMDRNTGELFFGEGSRLTVL.

The rearrangement links TRBV6-5 to TRBJ2-1; TRBD1 matches at 10 bases. Trimming removed 4 bases from V and 3 bases from J; junction bases left unmatched: 3. This CDR3 is 15 amino acids long. The germline gives CDR1 MNHEY, CDR2 SVGAGI. Written as DNA, the CDR3 is TGTGCCAGCAGTTGGACAGGGGGGGGCTACAATGAGCAGTTCTTC. Amino acids: CASSWTGGGYNEQFF.

The rearrangement links TRBV5-1 to TRBJ2-7; D remains ambiguous. V lost 1 base and J lost 12, with 17 bases in between. The CDR3 is 13 residues long. Germline lookup yields CDR1 SGHRS and CDR2 YFSETQ. As DNA, the CDR3 is TGCGCCAGCAGCTTGAACGGCGGTCCCGGCGGGTACTTC. Residues: CASSLNGGPGGYF. Using reference TRBV5-1 and TRBJ2-7 for the parts outside the CDR3, the full variable domain is KAGVTQTPRYLIKTRGQQVTLSCSPISGHRSVSWYQQTPGQGLQFLFEYFSETQRNKGNFPGRFSGRQFSNSRSEMNVSTLELGDSALYLCASSLNGGPGGYFGPGTRLTVT.

The CDR3 coding sequence is TGTGCCAGCAGCTTACTCGGGGGGAGGGGCACCGGGGAGCTGTTTTTT. It encodes CASSLLGGRGTGELFF. J is TRBJ2-2 and V is TRBV7-8, with TRBD2 matching over 7 bases. Trimming took 2 bases from V and 4 from J; bases not matched to a gene: 7. This CDR3 is built from 16 residues. CDR1 and CDR2 from the germline V gene are SGHVS and FQNEAQ.